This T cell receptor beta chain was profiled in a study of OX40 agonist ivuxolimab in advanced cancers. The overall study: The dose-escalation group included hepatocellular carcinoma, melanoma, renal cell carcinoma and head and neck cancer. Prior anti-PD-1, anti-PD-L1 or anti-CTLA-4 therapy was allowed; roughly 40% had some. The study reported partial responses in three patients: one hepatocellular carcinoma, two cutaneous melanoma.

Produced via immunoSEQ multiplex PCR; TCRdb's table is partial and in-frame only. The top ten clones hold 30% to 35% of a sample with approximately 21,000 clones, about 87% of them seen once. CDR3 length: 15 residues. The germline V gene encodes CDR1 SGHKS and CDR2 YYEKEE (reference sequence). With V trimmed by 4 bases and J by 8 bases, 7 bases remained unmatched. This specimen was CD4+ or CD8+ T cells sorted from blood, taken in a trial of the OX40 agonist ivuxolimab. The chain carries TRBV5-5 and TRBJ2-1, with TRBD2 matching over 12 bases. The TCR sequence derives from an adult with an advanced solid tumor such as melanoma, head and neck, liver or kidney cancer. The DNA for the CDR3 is TGTGCCAGCAGCCCCCGACTAGCGGGGGAGGATGAGCAGTTCTTC. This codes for CASSPRLAGEDEQFF.